This TCR beta chain was sequenced for a study of blood T cell repertoires in COVID-19. Across the whole study: COVID-19 samples from acute and convalescent phases originated in the United States, Italy and Spain. The analysed material was cDNA or gDNA that came from T cells, B-cell-depleted T cells, or PBMCs.

Original analysis: It was from reference gene primer amplification that nucleated cell counts were estimated. TCRdb keeps only in-frame clones here, not all; method: immunoSEQ multiplex PCR. From that table come the V and J calls and clone size; the DNA was used to work out D and trimming. Of a few hundred thousand clones listed, around 90% are singletons. The sequence derives from a man between 18 and 29 years old with active or convalescent COVID-19. The source material was peripheral blood.

The CDR3 DNA reads as TGTGCCAGCCGACTAGGGGCCCACGAGCAGTACTTC. Translation gives CASRLGAHEQYF. The chain joins TRBV11-2 to TRBJ2-7; TRBD2 is a possible D gene (6 bases). The length of the CDR3 is 12 residues. Germline CDR1 reads SGHAT; CDR2 reads FQNNGV. V lost 8 bases, J lost 5 bases, and 13 bases lay in between. Supplemented by reference TRBV11-2 and TRBJ2-7, the full variable domain reads EAGVAQSPRYKIIEKRQSVAFWCNPISGHATLYWYQQILGQGPKLLIQFQNNGVVDDSQLPKDRFSAERLKGVDSTLKIQPAKLEDSAVYLCASRLGAHEQYFGPGTRLTVT.